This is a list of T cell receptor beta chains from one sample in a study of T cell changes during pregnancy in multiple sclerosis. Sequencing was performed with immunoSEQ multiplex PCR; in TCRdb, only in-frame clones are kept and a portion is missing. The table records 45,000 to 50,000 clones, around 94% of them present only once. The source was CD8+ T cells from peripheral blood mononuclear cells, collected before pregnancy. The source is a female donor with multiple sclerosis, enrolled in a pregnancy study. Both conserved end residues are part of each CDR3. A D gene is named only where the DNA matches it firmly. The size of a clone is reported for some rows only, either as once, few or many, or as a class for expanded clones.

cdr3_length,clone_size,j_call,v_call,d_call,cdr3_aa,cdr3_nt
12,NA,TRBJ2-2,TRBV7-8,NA,CASSLQGGELFF,TGTGCCAGCAGCCTCCAGGGCGGGGAGCTGTTTTTT
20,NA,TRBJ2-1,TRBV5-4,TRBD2,CASSLDPGLAGGPSSAEQFF,TGTGCCAGCAGTCTTGATCCCGGACTAGCGGGAGGACCCTCTTCGGCTGAGCAGTTCTTC
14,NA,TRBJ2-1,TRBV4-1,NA,CASSQRTGGNEQFF,TGCGCCAGCAGCCAAAGGACGGGCGGGAATGAGCAGTTCTTC
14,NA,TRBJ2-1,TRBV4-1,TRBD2,CASTLLAGDNEQFF,TGCGCCAGCACTTTACTAGCGGGAGACAATGAGCAGTTCTTC
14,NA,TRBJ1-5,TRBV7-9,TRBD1,CASSLQGAHQPQHF,TGTGCCAGCAGCTTACAGGGGGCGCATCAGCCCCAGCATTTT
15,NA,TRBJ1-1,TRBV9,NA,CASSVGSLGLTEAFF,TGTGCCAGCAGCGTAGGAAGTTTGGGACTCACTGAAGCTTTCTTT
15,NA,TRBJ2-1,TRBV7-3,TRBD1,CASSQDRSSYNEQFF,TGTGCCAGCAGCCAGGACAGGAGCTCCTACAATGAGCAGTTCTTC
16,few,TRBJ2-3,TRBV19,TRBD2,CASSRPAGEGSDTQYF,TGTGCCAGTAGTAGACCAGCGGGAGAGGGGTCAGATACGCAGTATTTT
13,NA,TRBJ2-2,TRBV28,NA,CASSFLSTGELFF,TGTGCCAGCAGTTTCCTAAGCACCGGGGAGCTGTTTTTT
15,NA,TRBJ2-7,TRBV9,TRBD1,CASSPEGAYTYEQYF,TGTGCCAGCAGCCCCGAGGGGGCCTACACCTACGAGCAGTACTTC
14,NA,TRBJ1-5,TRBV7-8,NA,CASSPGYSNQPQHF,TGTGCCAGCAGCCCGGGATATAGCAATCAGCCCCAGCATTTT
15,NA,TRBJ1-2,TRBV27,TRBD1,CASSFTGQGLAGYTF,TGTGCCAGCAGTTTCACGGGACAGGGGCTAGCTGGCTACACCTTC
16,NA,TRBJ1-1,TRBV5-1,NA,CASSLNTLGVNTEAFF,TGCGCCAGCAGCTTGAATACCCTAGGGGTGAACACTGAAGCTTTCTTT
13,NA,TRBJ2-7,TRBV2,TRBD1,CAGGQALTYEQYF,TGTGCCGGAGGACAGGCGCTAACCTACGAGCAGTACTTC
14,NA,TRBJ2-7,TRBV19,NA,CASSIDLRQYEQYF,TGTGCCAGTAGTATAGATCTGAGACAGTACGAGCAGTACTTC
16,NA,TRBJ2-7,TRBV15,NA,CATSRDGTGGDYEQYF,TGTGCCACCAGCAGAGATGGGACCGGAGGGGACTACGAGCAGTACTTC
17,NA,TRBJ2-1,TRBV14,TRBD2,CASSQAWTSGNENEQFF,TGTGCCAGCAGCCAAGCTTGGACTAGCGGGAACGAGAATGAGCAGTTCTTC
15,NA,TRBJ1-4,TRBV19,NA,CASTPPRGGREKLFF,TGTGCCAGTACCCCGCCCCGTGGAGGGCGGGAAAAACTGTTTTTT
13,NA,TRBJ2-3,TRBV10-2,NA,CASSRYYTDTQYF,TGCGCCAGCAGTCGGTATTACACAGATACGCAGTATTTT
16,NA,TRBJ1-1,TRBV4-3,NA,CASSQAVPPLNTEAFF,TGCGCCAGCAGCCAGGCTGTCCCCCCCTTGAACACTGAAGCTTTCTTT
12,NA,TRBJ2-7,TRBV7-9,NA,CASSGLSYEQYF,TGTGCCAGCAGCGGGCTCTCCTACGAGCAGTACTTC
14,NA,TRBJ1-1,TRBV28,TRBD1,CASSSMDRVTEAFF,TGTGCCAGCAGTTCAATGGACAGGGTCACTGAAGCTTTCTTT
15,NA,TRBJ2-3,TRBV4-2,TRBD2,CASSQLAGGPDTQYF,TGTGCCAGCAGCCAACTAGCGGGAGGGCCAGATACGCAGTATTTT
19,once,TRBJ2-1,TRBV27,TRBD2,CASSLSQVKGLAGFNEQFF,TGTGCCAGCAGTTTATCCCAGGTCAAGGGACTAGCGGGATTCAATGAGCAGTTCTTC
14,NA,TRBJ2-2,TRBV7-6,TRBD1,CASSRDSNTGELFF,TGTGCCAGCAGCCGGGACAGCAACACCGGGGAGCTGTTTTTT
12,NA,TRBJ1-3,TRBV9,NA,CASSEGRNTIYF,TGTGCCAGCAGTGAGGGTCGAAACACCATATATTTT
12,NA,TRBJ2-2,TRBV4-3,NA,CASSQGSGELFF,TGCGCCAGCAGCCAGGGGAGCGGGGAGCTGTTTTTT
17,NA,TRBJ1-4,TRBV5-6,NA,CASSFGATRATNEKLFF,TGTGCCAGCAGCTTTGGAGCAACTAGGGCAACTAATGAAAAACTGTTTTTT
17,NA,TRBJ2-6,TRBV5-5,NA,CASSLRRSPSGANVLTF,TGTGCCAGCAGCTTGAGGCGGAGCCCCTCTGGGGCCAACGTCCTGACTTTC
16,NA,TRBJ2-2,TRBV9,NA,CASSVDSGLNTGELFF,TGTGCCAGCAGCGTAGATTCAGGACTCAACACCGGGGAGCTGTTTTTT
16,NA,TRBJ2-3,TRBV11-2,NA,CASSLESGRRADTQYF,TGTGCCAGCAGCTTAGAGAGTGGGAGAAGGGCAGATACGCAGTATTTT
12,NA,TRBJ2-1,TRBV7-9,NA,CASSLWESEQFF,TGTGCCAGCAGCTTATGGGAGTCAGAGCAGTTCTTC
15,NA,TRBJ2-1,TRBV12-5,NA,CASGEGQMTYNEQFF,TGTGCTAGTGGTGAAGGACAGATGACTTACAATGAGCAGTTCTTC
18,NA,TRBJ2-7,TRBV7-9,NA,CASSLVGRSSLFRYEQYF,TGTGCCAGCAGCTTAGTGGGTAGGTCTAGCCTTTTCCGCTACGAGCAGTACTTC
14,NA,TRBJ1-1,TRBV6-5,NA,CASSPRGTYTEAFF,TGTGCCAGCAGCCCCAGGGGTACGTACACTGAAGCTTTCTTT
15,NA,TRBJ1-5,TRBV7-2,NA,CASSLDLRKNQPQHF,TGTGCCAGCAGCTTAGACTTACGAAAAAATCAGCCCCAGCATTTT
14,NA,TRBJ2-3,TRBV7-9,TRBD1,CASSPRQGRDTQYF,TGTGCCAGCAGTCCGCGACAGGGCCGGGATACGCAGTATTTT
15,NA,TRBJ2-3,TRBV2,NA,CASSVSLAGADTQYF,TGTGCCAGCAGTGTATCCCTAGCAGGGGCAGATACGCAGTATTTT
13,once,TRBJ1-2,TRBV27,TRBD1,CASTRQGVHGYTF,TGTGCCAGCACCCGGCAGGGGGTCCATGGCTACACCTTC
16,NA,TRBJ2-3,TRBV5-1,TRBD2,CASSTSGQGGADTQYF,TGCGCCAGTTCTACTAGCGGGCAGGGCGGCGCAGATACGCAGTATTTT
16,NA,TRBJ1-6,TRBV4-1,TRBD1,CASSFGPGQDNSPLHF,TGCGCCAGCAGCTTTGGACCGGGACAGGATAATTCACCCCTCCACTTT
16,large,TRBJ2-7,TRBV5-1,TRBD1,CASSLTSMGQAYEQYF,TGCGCCAGCAGCTTGACGTCGATGGGACAGGCCTACGAGCAGTACTTC
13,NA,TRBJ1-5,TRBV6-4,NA,CASSDSTSGAQHF,TGTGCCAGCAGTGACTCGACCTCGGGGGCCCAGCATTTT
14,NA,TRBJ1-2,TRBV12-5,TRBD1,CASGLVGTGEGYTF,TGTGCTAGTGGTTTGGTCGGGACAGGGGAGGGCTACACCTTC
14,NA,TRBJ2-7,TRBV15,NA,CATSRGVGGYEQYF,TGTGCCACCAGCAGAGGTGTAGGAGGCTACGAGCAGTACTTC
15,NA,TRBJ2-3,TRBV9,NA,CASSVLASSTDTQYF,TGTGCCAGCAGCGTCCTAGCGTCTAGCACAGATACGCAGTATTTT
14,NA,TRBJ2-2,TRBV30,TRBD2,CAWTSGRDTGELFF,TGTGCCTGGACTAGCGGGAGGGACACCGGGGAGCTGTTTTTT
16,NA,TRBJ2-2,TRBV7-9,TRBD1,CASSPGQGLNTGELFF,TGTGCCAGCAGCCCGGGACAGGGCTTGAACACCGGGGAGCTGTTTTTT
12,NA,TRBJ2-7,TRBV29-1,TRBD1,CSVLTGLYEQYF,TGCAGCGTGTTGACAGGGCTCTACGAGCAGTACTTC
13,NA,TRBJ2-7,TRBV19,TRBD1,CASSYTGAGEQYF,TGTGCCAGTAGCTATACAGGGGCAGGCGAGCAGTACTTC
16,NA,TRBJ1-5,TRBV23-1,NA,CASSQLAVYSNQPQHF,TGCGCCAGCAGTCAATTGGCAGTTTATAGCAATCAGCCCCAGCATTTT
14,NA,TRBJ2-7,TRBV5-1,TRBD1,CASSIDRGPYEQYF,TGCGCCAGCAGCATTGACAGGGGTCCCTACGAGCAGTACTTC
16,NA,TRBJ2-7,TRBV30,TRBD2,CAWSVRRGRLAGEQYF,TGTGCCTGGAGTGTACGTAGGGGAAGACTAGCTGGAGAGCAGTACTTC
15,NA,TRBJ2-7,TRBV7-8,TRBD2,CASSSELLAGVEQYF,TGTGCCAGCAGCTCCGAACTACTAGCGGGAGTCGAGCAGTACTTC